The clone carrying this T cell receptor (beta chain) was detected ten times or more. Its antigen is still unknown. The data originate from a study of post-analysis software for immune sequencing data. Findings of the study overall: Elevated frequency relative to controls characterized 4 or 5 TRBV segments in patients, TRBV5-6, TRBV5-1 and TRBV20-1 among them.

This CDR3 has 13 amino acids. Trimming left V 1 base short and J 8 bases short, with 9 bases between. Germline V CDR1 and CDR2: SEHNR, FQNEAQ (reference sequence). Unique molecular identifiers featured in each of the TCR beta cDNA libraries. Via MiXCR, TCRdb re-called the PCR reads, giving one row per CDR3 protein. Of about 150,000 distinct CDR3 sequences detected, about 32% appear once; the ten largest clones hold approximately 1.4%. The chain uses TRBV7-9 and TRBJ2-1; possible D gene TRBD1, 5 bases. The clonotype was recovered from a girl between 10 and 17 years old with multiple sclerosis. The sample was blood. The CDR3 nucleotides read TGTGCCAGCAGCTTAGGTCAGGGCTATGAGCAGTTCTTC. This sequence encodes CASSLGQGYEQFF.